Below, one T cell receptor (beta chain) is given with its context. Its cognate antigen is unknown. These data are taken from a study of shared clonotypes between healthy human individuals. Whole-study findings and limits: Clonotypes that were shared across a few donors made up about 5.1% of naive CD4 clonotypes. Against clonotypes common to all four donors, non-shared ones had lower generation probabilities. For sorted subsets, rarefaction showed incomplete sequencing despite large depth.

V was pared by 1 base and J by 0 bases, with 7 bases between. CDR1 SGHVS and CDR2 FQNEAQ come from the germline V gene. The CDR3 consists of 14 residues. Every donor was a Caucasian adult from Nashville, Tennessee. Libraries were prepared by immunoSEQ multiplex PCR; TCRdb keeps only in-frame clonotypes and omits some of them. The sample lists 2 million to 2.5 million clones; roughly 94% were seen once. The sequence was obtained from a man aged 18 to 35 in good health. The V call is TRBV7-8, the J call TRBJ2-7; D call uncertain. Sample: naive CD4+ T cells sorted from blood. Subset in this sample: CD45RA+ positively selected. CDR3 amino acids: CASSLGSSSYEQYF. The CDR3 nucleotides read TGTGCCAGCAGCTTAGGGTCCAGCTCCTACGAGCAGTACTTC. Supplemented by reference TRBV7-8 and TRBJ2-7, the full variable domain reads GAGVSQSPRYKVAKRGQDVALRCDPISGHVSLFWYQQALGQGPEFLTYFQNEAQLDKSGLPSDRFFAERPEGSVSTLKIQRTQQEDSAVYLCASSLGSSSYEQYFGPGTRLTVT.